The present T cell receptor (beta chain) was sequenced within a study of shared clonotypes between healthy human individuals (TCRdb year 2020). About the full investigation: The cohort comprised a couple of women and three men aged 18 to 49 years. For each donor, three plates each were used for CD4 naive and CD4 memory, two plates were used for CD8 naive, and one plate was used for CD8 memory. Blood TCR repertoires of a handful of healthy adults were deeply sequenced to estimate repertoire size and the extent of clonotype sharing between individuals. To increase sequencing depth and limit assay-specific biases, different laboratories used diverse techniques to prepare libraries and sequence TCR repertoires. Leukapheresis yielded between about 0.85 and 10 billion PBMCs per donor. Findings and caveats that apply to the study as a whole: Even with the large sequencing depth, rarefaction of the sorted-subset datasets indicated that sequencing was incomplete. Pairwise subsampling indicated that sequencing depth was expected to affect the degree of clonotype sharing among donors. Sampling was limited to blood, and TCR repertoires in tissue likely differ from TCR repertoires in blood. Larger estimated clonotype richness was generally found for naive subsets than for memory subsets. When several donors were compared, the shared fraction of clonotypes was about 5% for naive CD4, 3.5% to 4% for naive CD8, roughly 2.5% for memory CD4, and 0.35% to 0.4% for memory CD8. The small number of donors limited the genetic and exposure-history diversity represented. Clonotypes shared by all four sorted-subset donors showed higher generation probabilities than non-shared clonotypes.

This clone was found once. What this receptor recognizes is not known. No much larger clone is present one base from it, and per-base qualities are unavailable. Using the deep immunoSEQ assay, TCR CDR3 regions were amplified from genomic DNA by multiplex PCR. Genomic DNA extracted from each cell subset was distributed evenly over all wells of several immunoSEQ 96-well plates, and each plate served as one replicate. Each replicate PCR for sorted subsets received 150 to 250 ng genomic DNA, equal to roughly 30,000 T cell genomes. Purified libraries were measured with a Qubit 3.0 fluorometer, size-checked on a Bioanalyzer 2100, and measured again with the KAPA Library Quantification kit. A separate single-read 150-cycle Illumina NextSeq 550 flow cell was used to sequence each immunoSEQ 96-well plate. The paper's processing steps were these. Because the immunoSEQ output held only junctional sequences and lacked quality scores, the filtering could not match the filtering applied to full-length reads. Sequences were annotated with PyIR, a Python wrapper for IgBLAST v1.9, using IMGT germline references to assign V/J genes and CDR3. Reads were filtered out if the reads had weak V/J assignments (E-value above 1e-6), no CDR3, stop codons, out-of-frame junctions, or ambiguous translated residues. V3J clonotypes were defined as sequences sharing an identical inferred V gene, J gene, and CDR3 amino acid sequence. To compute the percentage overlap between repertoires, the number of shared unique clonotypes was divided by the size of the smaller repertoire. Three approaches were used to assess repertoire richness: RTK rarefaction, the Chao1 estimator, and Recon v2.1 estimates of unobserved clonotypes. OLGA was used to compute generation probabilities for all TCRbeta clonotypes that the gDNA method yielded from a handful of donors. TCRdb limited this immuneACCESS table to in-frame rearrangements with V and J called. A share of clones is missing; checked studies link under half to unresolved V genes, and the rest is unexplained. That table supplies the V and J calls and clone size; D and trimming were determined from the DNA. The sample records 950,000 to 1,300,000 clones, about three quarters of which are singletons. The ten largest clones capture about 1.5% of the sample.

Based on the germline V gene, the CDR1 and CDR2 sequences are SGHVS and FQNEAQ. Counted from cysteine to phenylalanine, this CDR3 has 16 amino acids. Only the CDR3 portion is preserved as DNA: 48 bases, with reading frame beginning at the first base. Deletion took 1 base off V and 1 base off J, with a span of 13 bases between the germline ends. Healthy HIV-negative adults with no recently reported acute infections or vaccinations were included as donors. Only Caucasian adults living in Nashville, Tennessee, USA were represented among the donors. CD4+ T cells were enriched through magnetic negative selection, after which naive cells were positively selected on CD45RA and the remaining negative fraction served as the memory subset. Blood was obtained by leukapheresis, after which PBMCs were separated by Ficoll-Histopaque density gradient centrifugation and cryopreserved in liquid nitrogen vapor phase. Analytical flow cytometry was used to check the purity and quantity of every magnetically sorted T cell population. Genomic DNA was isolated from each sorted fraction and quantified by UV absorbance on a Nanodrop 2000c.

The receptor's source is a man aged 18-30 years in good health. The sequence is built from TRBV7-8 and TRBJ1-1; no D gene call is confident. Sequencing was carried out using memory CD4+ T cells sorted from blood. Sample cell subset or site, as interpreted from the label and publication: CD45RA-negative fraction. The CDR3 protein is CASSLVGRERNTEAFF. In nucleotide form, the sequence is TGTGCCAGCAGCTTAGTAGGGAGAGAGAGGAACACTGAAGCTTTCTTT.